This entry features one T cell receptor (beta chain) sequence. Its specific antigen is unknown. One base away there is no much larger clone; base qualities are not given. In the prospective study, participants were about 18 to 89 years old, resided in approximately 25 geographic areas of the United States, and were enrolled through a virtual design. In the prospective study, cohorts were assigned on the basis of participant-reported clinical history obtained from a screening survey and a study questionnaire. For ImmuneRACE Cohort 3, a participant was defined as recovered based on two consecutive negative NP/OP PCR tests, clearance by a healthcare professional, or resolution of symptoms. Mobile phlebotomists in the prospective study collected whole blood, serum and a nasopharyngeal or oropharyngeal swab from every participant. Over a roughly 2-month period, participants in the prospective study had the option of providing additional blood draws and questionnaires. Before DNA extraction, blood samples from the prospective study were shipped at room temperature or frozen.

According to the germline V gene, CDR1 reads MNHEY and CDR2 reads SVGAGI. CDR3 length: 11 amino acids, cysteine to phenylalanine. The DNA shown is the 33-base CDR3, in frame from base 1. Trimming removed 7 bases from V and 1 base from J, leaving 4 bases between the germline ends. The data were obtained in a study of blood T cell repertoires in COVID-19 (dated by TCRdb to about 2020). With respect to the entire study: Collaborator samples came from the United States, Italy and Spain and covered acute and convalescent phases of COVID-19. The dataset comprised deeply sampled blood TCRbeta repertoires from subjects exposed to, actively infected with, or recovered from COVID-19. The repertoires were made available in a free public database intended to serve as a resource for research on the immune response to SARS-CoV-2. The samples were drawn from two sources: the first 160 participants of the ongoing ImmuneRACE study, and 1,000 to 1,500 subjects contributed by 6 global collaborators. Nearly every sample came with metadata listing a de-identified subject ID, COVID-19 status, age in years and sex. Where available, HLA class I and class II types were taken from metadata supplied by the sample provider and were not determined by assay-based typing. The material from the prospective study consisted of cDNA or gDNA derived from T cells, B-cell-depleted T cells, or PBMCs. Points the paper makes about the study in general: The quantity of clinical and demographic metadata differed by source and by participant and was supplied without curation.

The immunoSEQ Assay, a bias-controlled multiplex PCR, was used to amplify TCRbeta CDR3 regions from genomic DNA. The study's own analysis went as follows. The number of nucleated cells in each sample was estimated from the amplification of reference gene primers within the assay. To quantify the absolute abundance of each unique TCRbeta CDR3 rearrangement, sequence reads were collapsed and filtered. For each sample, productive Simpson clonality was calculated as the square root of Simpson's diversity index over productive rearrangements. This immuneACCESS table, as held by TCRdb, lists in-frame sequences with V and J called but not all clones. Of the missing ones, under half trace to an unresolved V gene in checked studies; the others have no known cause. The V and J calls and clone size were taken over from that table, and D and trimming were inferred from the DNA. The sample table records about 220,000 clones; approximately 80% of these occur just once. The top ten clonotypes cover about 3.7% of the sample.

Sequenced input: PBMCs or T cells enriched from blood (not recorded which). The receptor chain draws on TRBV6-5 and TRBJ1-2, with the D gene too uncertain to name. This receptor was obtained from a woman between 55 and 75 years old who had recovered from COVID-19. The DNA sequence is given as TGTGCCAGCAACGGTAACTATGGCTACACCTTC. The resulting protein is CASNGNYGYTF.